This T cell receptor beta chain emerged from a study of vaccination and CD4 T cells after COVID-19. Study-level background: Post-COVID draws followed diagnosis by a median 101 days (range 35 to 161). Overall study findings and caveats: Vaccine-specific clones numbering 304 of 307 showed spike mono-reactivity in convalescent patients.

Germline values: CDR1 GTSNPN, CDR2 SVGIG (reference sequence). V was pared by 4 bases and J by 4 bases, with 13 bases between. This CDR3 spans 13 amino acids. Treatment described: approximately 9-day PBMC culture with coronavirus spike peptide pools or control peptides (ViraFEST assay). PCR-confirmed positives ranged from March to December 2020, preceding US Alpha, Beta and Delta variants. IL-2 at 8.5 to 10 IU/ml and peptide pools at roughly 10 ug/ml were added to PBMCs cultured at roughly 2 million per well. Scientists ran DNA taken from cultured CD4+ T cells through the Oncomine TCR Beta short-read assay for sequencing. TCRdb re-analysed the PCR reads in MiXCR, keeping a single row per CDR3 protein. The data contain more than 13,000 distinct CDR3 sequences, around 21% of them singletons. By share, this clonotype counts as medium-sized (0.01 to 0.1%). Antigen: not known.

The clonotype originates from a human donor with COVID-19. Sequenced input: cultured CD4+ T cells from blood. The rearrangement uses TRBV30 and TRBJ1-2; possible D gene TRBD1, 5 bases. This chain's CDR3 is CAWNPGLGYGYTF. The DNA for the CDR3 is TGTGCCTGGAACCCAGGGTTGGGCTATGGCTACACCTTC.